This passage covers 5 T cell receptor beta chains from one sample sequenced in a study of molecular identifiers for immune sequencing clone quantification. A single record per CDR3 protein comes from TCRdb applying MiXCR to the PCR reads. Of about 510,000 distinct CDR3 sequences listed, about 21% were seen once; the top ten hold approximately 0.84%. Sequencing was performed on naive CD8+ T cells from blood, with Jurkat cell RNA spiked in. Specified subset: FACS-sorted CD8+CD4-CCR7+CD45RA+ naive T cells. These receptors originate from a human donor in good health. Some libraries in this study had Jurkat cell RNA spiked in.

Comments on this clonotype: A clone one base away is much larger, so this may be a read error. V is TRBV5-6 and J is TRBJ2-7; 8 nucleotides agree with TRBD1. The CDR3 is 16 amino acids. CDR1 is SGHDT and CDR2 is YYEEEE in the germline V gene. The chain's CDR3 is CASSLVAGTGHYGQYF. In nucleotides, the CDR3 is TGTGCCAGCAGCTTGGTGGCCGGGACAGGACATTACGGGCAGTACTTC. Complete variable domain (other parts from reference TRBV5-6 and TRBJ2-7): DAGVTQSPTHLIKTRGQQVTLRCSPKSGHDTVSWYQQALGQGPQFIFQYYEEEERQRGNFPDRFSGHQFPNYSSELNVNALLLGDSALYLCASSLVAGTGHYGQYFGPGTRLTVT.

The genes are TRBV9 and TRBJ2-3; 7 bases agree with TRBD1. The CDR3 is 21 residues long. V trimming: 4 bases; J trimming: 9 bases; junction bases outside the gene matches: 32. The germline CDR1 and CDR2 sequences are SGDLS and YYNGEE. The CDR3 protein is CASSTDVVSGQRTVTEMTQYF. CDR3 sequence (DNA): TGTGCCAGCAGCACCGATGTTGTGTCGGGACAGAGGACAGTTACGGAGATGACGCAGTATTTT.

This clonotype was seen a few times. The chain has TRBV9 and TRBJ2-7; D gene ambiguous. Trimming pared 0 bases from V and 1 base from J, leaving 14 bases between. The CDR3 loop spans 16 amino acids. CDR1 and CDR2 from the germline V gene are SGDLS and YYNGEE. The CDR3 DNA follows: TGTGCCAGCAGCGTAGCCCGGGTTCCCTTGTCCTACGAGCAGTACTTC. It specifies CASSVARVPLSYEQYF.

The chain couples TRBV19 to TRBJ1-4, with TRBD1 matching over 10 bases. With V trimmed by 3 bases and J by 7 bases, 8 bases remained unmatched. Per germline, CDR1 LNHDA and CDR2 SQIVND (reference sequence). The CDR3 is 16 residues long. DNA for the CDR3: TGTGCCAGTAGTATCCGACGCGACAGGGGGCTTGAAAAACTGTTTTTT. It yields the protein CASSIRRDRGLEKLFF.

As concerns this clonotype: This could be a read error, since a much larger clone is one nucleotide away. The V and J genes are TRBV4-1 and TRBJ2-7; D possibly uses TRBD1 or TRBD2 (5 bases each). This CDR3 is 14 amino acids long. With 1 base removed from V and 3 bases from J, the gap between germline ends came to 10 bases. Germline CDR1 MGHRA, CDR2 YSYEKL. The CDR3 reads CASSQVGDHYEQYF. The CDR3 DNA reads as TGCGCCAGCAGCCAAGTCGGGGACCACTACGAGCAGTACTTC.